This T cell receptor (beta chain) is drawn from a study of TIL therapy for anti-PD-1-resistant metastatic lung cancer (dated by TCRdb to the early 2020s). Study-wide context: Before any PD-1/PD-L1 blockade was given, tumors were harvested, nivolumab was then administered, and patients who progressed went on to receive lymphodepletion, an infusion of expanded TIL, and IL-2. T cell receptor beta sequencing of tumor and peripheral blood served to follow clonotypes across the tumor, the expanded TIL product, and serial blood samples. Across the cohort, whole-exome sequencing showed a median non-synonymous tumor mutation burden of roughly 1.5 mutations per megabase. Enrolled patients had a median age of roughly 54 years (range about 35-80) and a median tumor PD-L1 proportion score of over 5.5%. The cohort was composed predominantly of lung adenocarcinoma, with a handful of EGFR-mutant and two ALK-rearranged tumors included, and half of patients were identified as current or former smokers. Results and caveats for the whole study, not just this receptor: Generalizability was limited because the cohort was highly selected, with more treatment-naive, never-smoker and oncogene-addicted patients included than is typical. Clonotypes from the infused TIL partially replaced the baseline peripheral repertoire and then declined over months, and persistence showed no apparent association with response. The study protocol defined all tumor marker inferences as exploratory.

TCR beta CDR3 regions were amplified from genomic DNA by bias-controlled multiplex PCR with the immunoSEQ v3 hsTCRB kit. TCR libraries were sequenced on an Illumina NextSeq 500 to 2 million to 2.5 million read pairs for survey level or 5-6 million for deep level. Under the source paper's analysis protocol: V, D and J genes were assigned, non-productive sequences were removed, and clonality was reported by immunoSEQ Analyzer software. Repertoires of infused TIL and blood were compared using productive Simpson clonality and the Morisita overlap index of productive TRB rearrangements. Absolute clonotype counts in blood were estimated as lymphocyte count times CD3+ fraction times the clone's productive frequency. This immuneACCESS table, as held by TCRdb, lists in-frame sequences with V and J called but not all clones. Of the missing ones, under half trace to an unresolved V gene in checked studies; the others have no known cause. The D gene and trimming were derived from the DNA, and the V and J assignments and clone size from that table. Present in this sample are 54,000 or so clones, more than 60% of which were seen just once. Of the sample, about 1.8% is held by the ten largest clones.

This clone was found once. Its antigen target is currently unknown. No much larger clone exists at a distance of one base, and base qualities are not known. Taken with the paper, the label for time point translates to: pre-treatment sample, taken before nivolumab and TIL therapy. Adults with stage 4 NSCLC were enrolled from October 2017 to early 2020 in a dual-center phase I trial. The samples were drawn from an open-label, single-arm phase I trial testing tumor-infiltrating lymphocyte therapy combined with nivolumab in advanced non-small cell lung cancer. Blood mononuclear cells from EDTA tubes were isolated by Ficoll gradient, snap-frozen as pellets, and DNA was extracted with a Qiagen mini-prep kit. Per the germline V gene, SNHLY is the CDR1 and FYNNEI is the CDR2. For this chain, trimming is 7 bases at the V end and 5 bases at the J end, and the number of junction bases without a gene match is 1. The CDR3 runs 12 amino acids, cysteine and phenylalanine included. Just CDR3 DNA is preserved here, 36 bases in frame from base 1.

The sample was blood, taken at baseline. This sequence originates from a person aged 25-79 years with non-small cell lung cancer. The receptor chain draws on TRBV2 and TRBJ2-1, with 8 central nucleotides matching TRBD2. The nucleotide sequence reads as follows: TGTGCCAGCAAGGGACTAGACAATGAGCAGTTCTTC. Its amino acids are CASKGLDNEQFF.